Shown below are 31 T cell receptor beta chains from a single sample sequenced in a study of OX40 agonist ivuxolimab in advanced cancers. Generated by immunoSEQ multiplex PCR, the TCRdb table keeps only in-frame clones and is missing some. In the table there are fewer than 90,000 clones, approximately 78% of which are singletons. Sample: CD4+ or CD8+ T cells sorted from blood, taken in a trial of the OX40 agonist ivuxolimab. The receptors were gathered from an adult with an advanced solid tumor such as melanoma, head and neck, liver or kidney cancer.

The CDR3 DNA is TGTGCCAGCAGCCTCGGACAGGGCAGGAATGAAAAACTGTTTTTT. Its translation: CASSLGQGRNEKLFF. The rearrangement links TRBV5-4 to TRBJ1-4; 8 bases match TRBD1. CDR1 and CDR2 (germline): SGHNT, YYREEE (reference sequence). The V gene end was trimmed by 4 bases and the J gene end by 5 bases; junction bases not matched to a gene: 7. The CDR3 length is 15 residues.

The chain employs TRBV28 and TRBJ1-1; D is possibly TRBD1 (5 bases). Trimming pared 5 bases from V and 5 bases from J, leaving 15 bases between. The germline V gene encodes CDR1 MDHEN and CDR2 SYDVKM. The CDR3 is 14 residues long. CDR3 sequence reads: CASSLQALRTEAFF. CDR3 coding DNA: TGTGCCAGCAGTCTACAGGCTTTAAGAACTGAAGCTTTCTTT.

This chain's CDR3 is CASSYVRGANTGELFF. The CDR3 bases are TGTGCCAGCAGTTACGTTAGGGGGGCAAACACCGGGGAGCTGTTTTTT. The J gene is TRBJ2-2, the V gene TRBV6-6; D is perhaps TRBD1 or TRBD2 (6 bases each). V dropped 2 bases and J dropped 2 bases, with 12 bases sitting between them. The CDR3 is 16 amino acids. CDR1 is MNHNY, CDR2 SVGAGI, per germline (reference sequence).

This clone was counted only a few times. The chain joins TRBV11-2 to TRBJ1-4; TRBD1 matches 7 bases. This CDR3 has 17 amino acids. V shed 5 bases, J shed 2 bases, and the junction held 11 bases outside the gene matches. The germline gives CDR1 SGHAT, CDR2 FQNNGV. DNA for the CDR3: TGTGCCAGCAGCCGGTTAATACAGGGGTCGACTAATGAAAAACTGTTTTTT. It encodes CASSRLIQGSTNEKLFF.

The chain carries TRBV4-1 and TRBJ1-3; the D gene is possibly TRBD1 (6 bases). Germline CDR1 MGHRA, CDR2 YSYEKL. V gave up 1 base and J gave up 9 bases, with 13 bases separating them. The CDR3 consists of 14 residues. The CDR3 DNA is TGCGCCAGCAGCCAAGGATGGACAGACGCCACCATATATTTT. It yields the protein CASSQGWTDATIYF.

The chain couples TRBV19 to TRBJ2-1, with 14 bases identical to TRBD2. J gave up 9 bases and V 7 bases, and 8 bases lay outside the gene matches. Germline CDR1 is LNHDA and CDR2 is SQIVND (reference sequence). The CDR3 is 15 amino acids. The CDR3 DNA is TGTGCCAGTATACTGACTAGCGGGGGGGCGTTTGAGCAGTTCTTC. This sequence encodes CASILTSGGAFEQFF.

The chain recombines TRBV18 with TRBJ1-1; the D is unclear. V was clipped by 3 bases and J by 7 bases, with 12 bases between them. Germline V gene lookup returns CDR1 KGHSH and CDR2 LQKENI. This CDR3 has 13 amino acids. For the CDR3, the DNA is TGTGCCAGCTCACCGGAACAACTTTATGAAGCTTTCTTT. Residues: CASSPEQLYEAFF.

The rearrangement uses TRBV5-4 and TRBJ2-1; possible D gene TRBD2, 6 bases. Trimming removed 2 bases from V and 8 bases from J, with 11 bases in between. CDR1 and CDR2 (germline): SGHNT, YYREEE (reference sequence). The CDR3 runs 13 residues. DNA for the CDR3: TGTGCCAGCAGCTTTGGGGCGGGGTATGAGCAGTTCTTC. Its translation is CASSFGAGYEQFF.

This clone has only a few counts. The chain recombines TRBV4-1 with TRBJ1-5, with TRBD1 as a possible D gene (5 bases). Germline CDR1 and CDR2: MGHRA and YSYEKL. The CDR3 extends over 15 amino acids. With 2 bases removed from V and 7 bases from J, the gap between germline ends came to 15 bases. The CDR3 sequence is CASSQSPQGHQPQHF. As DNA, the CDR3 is TGCGCCAGCAGCCAAAGCCCGCAGGGTCACCAGCCCCAGCATTTT.

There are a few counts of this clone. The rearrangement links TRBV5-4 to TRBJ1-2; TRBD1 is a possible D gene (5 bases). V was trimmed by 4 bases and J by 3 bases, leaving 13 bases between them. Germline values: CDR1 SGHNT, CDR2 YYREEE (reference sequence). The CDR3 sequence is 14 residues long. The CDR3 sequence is CASSRDGRDYGYTF. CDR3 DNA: TGTGCCAGCAGCCGGGACGGGCGGGACTATGGCTACACCTTC.

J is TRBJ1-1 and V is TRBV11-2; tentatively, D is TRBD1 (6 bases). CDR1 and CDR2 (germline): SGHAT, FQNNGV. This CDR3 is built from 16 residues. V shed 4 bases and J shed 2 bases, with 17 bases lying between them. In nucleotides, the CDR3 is TGTGCCAGCAGCTCATGGGGGGGACAAACCAACACTGAAGCTTTCTTT. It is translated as CASSSWGGQTNTEAFF. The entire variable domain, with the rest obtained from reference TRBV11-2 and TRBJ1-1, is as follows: EAGVAQSPRYKIIEKRQSVAFWCNPISGHATLYWYQQILGQGPKLLIQFQNNGVVDDSQLPKDRFSAERLKGVDSTLKIQPAKLEDSAVYLCASSSWGGQTNTEAFFGQGTRLTVV.

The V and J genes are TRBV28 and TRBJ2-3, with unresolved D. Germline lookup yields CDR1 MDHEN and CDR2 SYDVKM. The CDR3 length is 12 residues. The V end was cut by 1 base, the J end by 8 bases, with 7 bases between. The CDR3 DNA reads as TGTGCCAGCAGTTTATCTCTTTTTACGCAGTATTTT. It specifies CASSLSLFTQYF. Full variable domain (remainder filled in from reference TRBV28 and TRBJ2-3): DVKVTQSSRYLVKRTGEKVFLECVQDMDHENMFWYRQDPGLGLRLIYFSYDVKMKEKGDIPEGYSVSREKKERFSLILESASTNQTSMYLCASSLSLFTQYFGPGTRLTVL.

This CDR3 reads CASSLQGAAIGANVLTF. CDR3 coding DNA: TGTGCCAGTAGTTTACAGGGGGCCGCTATCGGGGCCAACGTCCTGACTTTC. This sequence joins TRBV19 and TRBJ2-6; 9 nucleotides match TRBD1. From germline, CDR1 is LNHDA and CDR2 SQIVND (reference sequence). The junction had 9 bases not matched to a gene; V was cut back by 5 bases and J by 4 bases. The CDR3 contains 17 residues.

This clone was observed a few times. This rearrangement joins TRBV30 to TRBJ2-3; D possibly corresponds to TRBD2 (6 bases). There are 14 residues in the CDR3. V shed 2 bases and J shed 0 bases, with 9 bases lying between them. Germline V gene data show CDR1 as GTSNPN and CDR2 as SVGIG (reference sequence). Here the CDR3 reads CAWSTAGSTDTQYF. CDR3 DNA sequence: TGTGCCTGGAGTACTGCGGGAAGCACAGATACGCAGTATTTT.

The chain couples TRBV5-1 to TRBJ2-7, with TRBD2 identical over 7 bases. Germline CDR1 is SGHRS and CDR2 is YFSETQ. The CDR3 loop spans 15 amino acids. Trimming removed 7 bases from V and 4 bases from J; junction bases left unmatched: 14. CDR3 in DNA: TGCGCCAGCCGCGGGGGAGGTCGGGCGGGTTACGAGCAGTACTTC. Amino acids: CASRGGGRAGYEQYF.

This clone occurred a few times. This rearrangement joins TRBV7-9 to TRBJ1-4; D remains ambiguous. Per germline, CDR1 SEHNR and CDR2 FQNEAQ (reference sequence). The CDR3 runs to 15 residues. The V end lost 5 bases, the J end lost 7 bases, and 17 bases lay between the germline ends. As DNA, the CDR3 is TGTGCCAGCAGCCCGAAGGGCAGGATTACTGAAAAACTGTTTTTT. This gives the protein CASSPKGRITEKLFF.

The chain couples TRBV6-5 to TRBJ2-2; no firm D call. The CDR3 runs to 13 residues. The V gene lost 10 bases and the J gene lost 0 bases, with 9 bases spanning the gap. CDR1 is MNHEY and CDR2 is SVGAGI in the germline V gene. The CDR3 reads CAIVQPNTGELFF. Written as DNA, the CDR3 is TGTGCCATTGTACAGCCGAACACCGGGGAGCTGTTTTTT.

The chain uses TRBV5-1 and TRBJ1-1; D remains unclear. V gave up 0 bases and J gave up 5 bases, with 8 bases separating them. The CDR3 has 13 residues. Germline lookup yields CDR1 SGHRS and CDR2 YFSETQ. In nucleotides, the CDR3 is TGCGCCAGCAGCTTGGCCTCGGGGACTGAAGCTTTCTTT. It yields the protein CASSLASGTEAFF. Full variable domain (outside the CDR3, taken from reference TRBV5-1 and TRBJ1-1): KAGVTQTPRYLIKTRGQQVTLSCSPISGHRSVSWYQQTPGQGLQFLFEYFSETQRNKGNFPGRFSGRQFSNSRSEMNVSTLELGDSALYLCASSLASGTEAFFGQGTRLTVV.

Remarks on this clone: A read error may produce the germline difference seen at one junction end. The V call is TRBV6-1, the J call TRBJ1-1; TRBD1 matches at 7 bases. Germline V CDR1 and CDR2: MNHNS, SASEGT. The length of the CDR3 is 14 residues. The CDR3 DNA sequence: TGTGCCAGCAGAGAAGACAGGGTTATCACTGAAGCTTTCTTT. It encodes CASREDRVITEAFF.

CDR3 region: CASSQDLGNTQYF. The CDR3 region has the DNA TGCGCCAGCAGCCAAGATCTGGGCAATACGCAGTATTTT. This chain joins TRBV4-1 and TRBJ2-3; unclear D gene. The CDR3 has 13 residues. V was pared by 0 bases and J by 7 bases, with 8 bases between. CDR1 is MGHRA and CDR2 is YSYEKL in the germline V gene.

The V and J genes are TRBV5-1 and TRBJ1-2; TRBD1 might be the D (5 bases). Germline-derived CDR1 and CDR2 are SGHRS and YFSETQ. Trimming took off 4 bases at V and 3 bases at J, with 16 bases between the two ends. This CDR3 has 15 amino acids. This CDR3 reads CASSGRDVGHYGYTF. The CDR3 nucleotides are TGCGCCAGCAGCGGAAGGGACGTCGGACACTATGGCTACACCTTC. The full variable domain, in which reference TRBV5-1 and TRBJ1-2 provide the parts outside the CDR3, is KAGVTQTPRYLIKTRGQQVTLSCSPISGHRSVSWYQQTPGQGLQFLFEYFSETQRNKGNFPGRFSGRQFSNSRSEMNVSTLELGDSALYLCASSGRDVGHYGYTFGSGTRLTVV.

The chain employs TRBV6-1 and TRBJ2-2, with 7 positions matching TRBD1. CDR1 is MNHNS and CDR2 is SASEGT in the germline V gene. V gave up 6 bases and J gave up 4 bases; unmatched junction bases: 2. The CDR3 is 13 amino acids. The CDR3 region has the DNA TGTGCCAGCAGGACAGGGCCCACCGGGGAGCTGTTTTTT. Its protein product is CASRTGPTGELFF.

CDR3 sequence (DNA): TGCGCCAGCAGCCGCGGGACAGGGTATATCAAGACCCAGTACTTC. This sequence encodes CASSRGTGYIKTQYF. V usage is TRBV10-1 and J usage is TRBJ2-5, with TRBD1 identical over 9 bases. This CDR3 spans 15 amino acids. V lost 6 bases, J lost 6 bases, and 11 bases stayed unmatched. Per the germline V gene, CDR1 is WNHNN and CDR2 is SYGVQD (reference sequence).

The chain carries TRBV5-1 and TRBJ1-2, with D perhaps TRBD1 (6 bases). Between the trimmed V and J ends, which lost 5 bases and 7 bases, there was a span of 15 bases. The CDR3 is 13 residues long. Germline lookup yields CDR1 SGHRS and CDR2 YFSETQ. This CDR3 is CASSQQGLSGYTF. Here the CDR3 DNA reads TGCGCCAGCAGTCAGCAGGGGCTTAGTGGCTACACCTTC.

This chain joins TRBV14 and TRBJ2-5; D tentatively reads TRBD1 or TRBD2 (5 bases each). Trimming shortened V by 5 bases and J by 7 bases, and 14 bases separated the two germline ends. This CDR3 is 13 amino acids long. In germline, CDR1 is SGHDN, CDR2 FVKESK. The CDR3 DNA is TGTGCCAGCAGCAGGGACGTTCCGTGGACCCAGTACTTC. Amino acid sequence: CASSRDVPWTQYF.

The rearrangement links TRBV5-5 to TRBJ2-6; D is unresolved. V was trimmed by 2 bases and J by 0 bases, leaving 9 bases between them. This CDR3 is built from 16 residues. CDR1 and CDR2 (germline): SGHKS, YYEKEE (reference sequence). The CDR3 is CASSLQESSGANVLTF. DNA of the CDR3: TGTGCCAGCAGCTTACAAGAGAGCTCTGGGGCCAACGTCCTGACTTTC.

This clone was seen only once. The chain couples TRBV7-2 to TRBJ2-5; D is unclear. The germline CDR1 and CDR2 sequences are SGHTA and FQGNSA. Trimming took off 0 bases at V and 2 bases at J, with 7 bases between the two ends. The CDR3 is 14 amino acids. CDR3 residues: CASSLARSQETQYF. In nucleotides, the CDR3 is TGTGCCAGCAGCTTAGCAAGGAGTCAAGAGACCCAGTACTTC. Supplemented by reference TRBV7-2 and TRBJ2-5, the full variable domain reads GAGVSQSPSNKVTEKGKDVELRCDPISGHTALYWYRQSLGQGLEFLIYFQGNSAPDKSGLPSDRFSAERTGGSVSTLTIQRTQQEDSAVYLCASSLARSQETQYFGPGTRLLVL.

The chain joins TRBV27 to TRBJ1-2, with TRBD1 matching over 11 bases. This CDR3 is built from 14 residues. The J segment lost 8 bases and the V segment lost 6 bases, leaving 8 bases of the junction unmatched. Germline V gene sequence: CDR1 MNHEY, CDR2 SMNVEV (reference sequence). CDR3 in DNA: TGTGCCAGCAGGATAAGGACAGGGGGCGACGGCTACACCTTC. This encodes CASRIRTGGDGYTF.

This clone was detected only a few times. The CDR3 DNA reads TGCAGCGTCCCAACGAGGAACACTGAAGCTTTCTTT. The encoded protein is CSVPTRNTEAFF. The chain combines TRBV29-1 with TRBJ1-1; D call uncertain. With 6 bases removed from V and 1 base from J, the gap between germline ends came to 9 bases. Germline assignment: CDR1 SQVTM and CDR2 ANQGSEA. The CDR3 is 12 amino acids.

The CDR3 sequence: CASTQFRGGYEQYF. CDR3 DNA sequence: TGTGCCAGCACCCAATTTCGGGGCGGGTACGAGCAGTACTTC. The rearrangement links TRBV27 to TRBJ2-5; D is perhaps TRBD1 or TRBD2 (5 bases each). Matching the DNA end better, TRBJ2-7 makes the J call doubtful. CDR3 length: 14 residues. Germline CDR1 reads MNHEY; CDR2 reads SMNVEV (reference sequence).

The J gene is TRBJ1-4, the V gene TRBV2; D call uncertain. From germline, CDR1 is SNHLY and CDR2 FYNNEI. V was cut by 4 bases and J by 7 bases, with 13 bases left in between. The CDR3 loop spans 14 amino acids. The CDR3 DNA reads TGTGCCAGCAGTGTACGAGGGAGCAGTGAAAAACTGTTTTTT. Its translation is CASSVRGSSEKLFF.